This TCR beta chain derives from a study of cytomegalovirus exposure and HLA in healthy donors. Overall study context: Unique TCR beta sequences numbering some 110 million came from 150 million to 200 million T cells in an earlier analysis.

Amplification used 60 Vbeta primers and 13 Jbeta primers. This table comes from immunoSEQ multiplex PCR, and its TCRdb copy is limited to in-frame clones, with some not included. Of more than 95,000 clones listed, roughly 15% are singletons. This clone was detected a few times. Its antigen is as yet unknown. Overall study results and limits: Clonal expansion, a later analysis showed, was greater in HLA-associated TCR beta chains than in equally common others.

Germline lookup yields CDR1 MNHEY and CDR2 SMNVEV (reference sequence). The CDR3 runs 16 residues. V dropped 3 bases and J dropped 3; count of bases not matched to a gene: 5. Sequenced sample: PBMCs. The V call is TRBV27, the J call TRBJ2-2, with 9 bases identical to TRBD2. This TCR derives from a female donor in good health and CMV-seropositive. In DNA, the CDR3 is TGTGCCAGCAGTTTCGTTACTAGCGGGTACACCGGGGAGCTGTTTTTT. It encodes CASSFVTSGYTGELFF.